This T cell receptor beta chain was captured in a study of a mutant IDH1 vaccine in newly diagnosed glioma. Across the whole study: Patients' prior therapy spanned radiotherapy, temozolomide, or both; most underwent both.

The time point is: week 5, during vaccination. Doses consisted of 300 ug of mutant IDH1 20-mer peptide each, paired with topical imiquimod. Those who donated had recent WHO grade 3 or 4 IDH1-mutant, ATRX-lost astrocytomas. The CDR3 spans 16 residues. Trimming cost V 4 bases and J 4 bases, with 19 bases left between them. Germline V gene lookup returns CDR1 SNHLY and CDR2 FYNNEI. Notes on this clone: The antigen is not known.

TCRdb's table, derived via immunoSEQ multiplex PCR, lists solely in-frame clones and lacks some. The sample lists approximately 51,000 clones; 78% were seen once. This chain links TRBV2 with TRBJ1-1; D perhaps matches TRBD1 (6 bases). The receptor comes from a woman between 40 and 55 years old with glioma. This specimen was PBMCs, taken from a glioma patient whose treatment included an IDH1 peptide vaccine. Here the CDR3 DNA reads TGTGCCAGCAGTGTGGCCCCACAGGGTTGGGCCACTGAAGCTTTCTTT. It codes for CASSVAPQGWATEAFF. Complete variable domain (other parts from reference TRBV2 and TRBJ1-1): EPEVTQTPSHQVTQMGQEVILRCVPISNHLYFYWYRQILGQKVEFLVSFYNNEISEKSEIFDDQFSVERPDGSNFTLKIRSTKLEDSAMYFCASSVAPQGWATEAFFGQGTRLTVV.